This T cell receptor beta chain was retrieved from a study of CXCR3-negative and CXCR3-positive naive CD8 T cells. At a few hundred thousand cells each, triplicate sorts were carried out for each CD8+ T cell subset. As for this clonotype: What it recognizes is unknown.

The study made its TRB cDNA libraries by 5' RACE, adding UMI labels. TCRdb reworked the 5' RACE reads into one entry per CDR3 protein, no DNA. The sample has 65,000 to 75,000 distinct CDR3 sequences. Germline CDR1 and CDR2: MNHNY and SVGAGI (reference sequence). The CDR3 extends over 13 amino acids. Regarding the study as a whole: CXCR3-positive naive cells carried more hydrophobic TRB CDR3s than CXCR3-negative ones.

The sequence was collected from a human donor in good health. Some clones in this sample may be carry-over from other donors' samples. This sequence joins TRBV6-6 and TRBJ2-3; absent DNA, TCRdb's TRBD1 call cannot be checked. The sequencing input was naive CXCR3+ CD8+ T cells from blood. Subset: CD45RO-CCR7+CD27+CD95- naive CD8+ T cells expressing CXCR3 (TNR3+). Here the CDR3 reads CASSPGTTDTQYF.